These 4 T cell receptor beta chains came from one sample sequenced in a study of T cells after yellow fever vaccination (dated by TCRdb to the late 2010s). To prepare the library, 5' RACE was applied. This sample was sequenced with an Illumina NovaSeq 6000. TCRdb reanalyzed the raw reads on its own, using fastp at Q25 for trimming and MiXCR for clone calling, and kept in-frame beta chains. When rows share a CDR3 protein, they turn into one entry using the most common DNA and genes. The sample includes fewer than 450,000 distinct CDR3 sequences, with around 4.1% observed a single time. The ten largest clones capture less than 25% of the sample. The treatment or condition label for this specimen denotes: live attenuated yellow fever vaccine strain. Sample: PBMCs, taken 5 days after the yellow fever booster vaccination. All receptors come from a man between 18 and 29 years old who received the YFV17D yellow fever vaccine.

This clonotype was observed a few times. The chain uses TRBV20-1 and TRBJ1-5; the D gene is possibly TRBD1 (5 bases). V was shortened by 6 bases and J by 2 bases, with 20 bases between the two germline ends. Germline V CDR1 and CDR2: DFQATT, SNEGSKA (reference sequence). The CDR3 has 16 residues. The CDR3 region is CSAQYPGRGGNQPQHF. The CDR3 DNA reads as TGCAGTGCCCAATACCCGGGACGGGGAGGCAATCAGCCCCAGCATTTT.

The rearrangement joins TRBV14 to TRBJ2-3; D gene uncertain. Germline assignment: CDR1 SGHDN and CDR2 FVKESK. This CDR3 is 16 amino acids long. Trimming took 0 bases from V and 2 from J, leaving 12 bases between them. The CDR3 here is CASSQDLGFYTDTQYF. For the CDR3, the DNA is TGTGCCAGCAGCCAAGATCTAGGGTTTTACACAGATACGCAGTATTTT.

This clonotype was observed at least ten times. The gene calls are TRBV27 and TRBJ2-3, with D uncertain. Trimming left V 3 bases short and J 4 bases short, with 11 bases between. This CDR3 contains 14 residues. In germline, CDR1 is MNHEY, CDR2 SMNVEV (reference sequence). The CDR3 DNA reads TGTGCCAGCAGTTTTTACTTGGAGCCAGATACGCAGTATTTT. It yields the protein CASSFYLEPDTQYF.

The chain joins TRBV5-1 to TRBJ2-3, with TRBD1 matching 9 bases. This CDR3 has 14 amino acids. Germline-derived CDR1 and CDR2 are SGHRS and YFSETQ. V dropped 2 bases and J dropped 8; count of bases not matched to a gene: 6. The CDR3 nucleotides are TGCGCCAGCAGCTTTCCCGGACAGGGGCTTACGCAGTATTTT. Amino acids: CASSFPGQGLTQYF.